This T cell receptor beta chain was documented in a study of identical twins. The study's findings and limits: Surplus twin overlap in beta out-of-frame sequences was less pronounced.

CDR3 length: 13 residues. CDR1 and CDR2 from the germline V gene are SGHTA and FQGNSA. Trimming took 3 bases from V and 6 from J; bases not matched to a gene: 4. Every sampled donor was Caucasian and healthy. Each CDR3 protein is one row after TCRdb ran MiXCR on the 5' RACE reads. The table lists over 250,000 distinct CDR3 sequences, 9.5% of them singletons. A remark on this clonotype: No antigen is known for it.

These same records also appear under a second study, on yellow fever vaccine responses in identical twins. This second study says: Reportedly, twins showed a vaccine T cell response that looked partly convergent and partly personalized.

The TCR originated in a woman between 18 and 29 years old in good health. Material for sequencing was CD8+ T cells sorted from blood. V usage is TRBV7-2 and J usage is TRBJ2-7; the match to TRBD2 covers 8 bases. Written as DNA, the CDR3 is TGTGCCAGCAGCTTTTACGGGGGGGCCGAGCAGTACTTC. It encodes CASSFYGGAEQYF.